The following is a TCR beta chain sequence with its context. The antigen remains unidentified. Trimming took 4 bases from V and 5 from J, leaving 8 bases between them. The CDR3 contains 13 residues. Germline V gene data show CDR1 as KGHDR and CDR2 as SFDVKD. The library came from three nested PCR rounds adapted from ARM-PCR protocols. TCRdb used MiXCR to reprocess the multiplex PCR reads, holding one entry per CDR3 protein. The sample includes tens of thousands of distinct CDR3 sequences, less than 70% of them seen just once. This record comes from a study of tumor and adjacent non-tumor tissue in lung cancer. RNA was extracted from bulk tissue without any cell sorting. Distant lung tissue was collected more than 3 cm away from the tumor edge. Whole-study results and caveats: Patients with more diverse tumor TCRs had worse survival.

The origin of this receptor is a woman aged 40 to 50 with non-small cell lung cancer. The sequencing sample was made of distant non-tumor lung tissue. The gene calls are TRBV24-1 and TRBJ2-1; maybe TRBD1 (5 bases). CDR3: CATSERRDNEQFF. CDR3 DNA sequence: TGTGCCACCAGTGAACGCAGGGACAATGAGCAGTTCTTC.